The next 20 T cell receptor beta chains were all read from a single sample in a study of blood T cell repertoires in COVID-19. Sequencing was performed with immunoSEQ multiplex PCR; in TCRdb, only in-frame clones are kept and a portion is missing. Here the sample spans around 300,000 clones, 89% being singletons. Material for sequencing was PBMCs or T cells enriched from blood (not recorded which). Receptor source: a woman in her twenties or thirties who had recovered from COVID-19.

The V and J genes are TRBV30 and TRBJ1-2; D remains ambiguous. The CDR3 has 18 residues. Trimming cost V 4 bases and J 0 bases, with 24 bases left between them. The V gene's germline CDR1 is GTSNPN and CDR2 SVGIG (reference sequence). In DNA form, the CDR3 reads TGTGCCTGGACCCTGGGGAGGGCAGGAAGATTAGCTAACTATGGCTACACCTTC. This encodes CAWTLGRAGRLANYGYTF.

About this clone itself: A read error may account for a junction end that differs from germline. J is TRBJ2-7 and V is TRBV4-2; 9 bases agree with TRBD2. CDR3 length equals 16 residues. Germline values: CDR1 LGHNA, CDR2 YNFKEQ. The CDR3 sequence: CASSQDMGTSSHEQYF. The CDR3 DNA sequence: TGTGCCAGCAGCCAAGACATGGGGACTAGCTCCCACGAGCAGTACTTC.

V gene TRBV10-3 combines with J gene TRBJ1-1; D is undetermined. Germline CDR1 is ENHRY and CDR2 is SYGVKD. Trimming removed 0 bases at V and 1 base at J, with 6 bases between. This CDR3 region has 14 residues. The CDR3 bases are TGTGCCATCAGTGAGTCGACTGGGAACACTGAAGCTTTCTTT. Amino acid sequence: CAISESTGNTEAFF.

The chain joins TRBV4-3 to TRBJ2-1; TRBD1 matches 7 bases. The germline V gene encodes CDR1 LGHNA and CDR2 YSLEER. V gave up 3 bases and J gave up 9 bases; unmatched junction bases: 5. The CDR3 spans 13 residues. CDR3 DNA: TGCGCCAGCAGCCAGACGACAGGGCCTGAGCAGTTCTTC. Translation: CASSQTTGPEQFF.

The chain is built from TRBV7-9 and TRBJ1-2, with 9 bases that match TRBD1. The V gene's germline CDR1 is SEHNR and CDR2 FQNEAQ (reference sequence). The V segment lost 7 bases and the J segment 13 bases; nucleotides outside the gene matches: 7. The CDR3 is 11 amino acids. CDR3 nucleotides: TGTGCCAGCACTATCGGACAGGGGATCACCTTC. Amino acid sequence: CASTIGQGITF.

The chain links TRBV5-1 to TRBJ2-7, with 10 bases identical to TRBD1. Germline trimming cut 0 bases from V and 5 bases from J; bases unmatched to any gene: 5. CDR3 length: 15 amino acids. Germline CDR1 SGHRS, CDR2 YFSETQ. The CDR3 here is CASSLAGGQGDEQYF. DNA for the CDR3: TGCGCCAGCAGCTTGGCCGGAGGACAGGGGGACGAGCAGTACTTC.

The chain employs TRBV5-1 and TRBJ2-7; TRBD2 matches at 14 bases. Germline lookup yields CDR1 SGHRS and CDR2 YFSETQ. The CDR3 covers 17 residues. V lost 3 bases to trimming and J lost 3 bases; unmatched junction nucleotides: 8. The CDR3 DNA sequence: TGCGCCAGCAGCTCCGCCCCGGGACTAGCGGGAGACTACGAGCAGTACTTC. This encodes CASSSAPGLAGDYEQYF.

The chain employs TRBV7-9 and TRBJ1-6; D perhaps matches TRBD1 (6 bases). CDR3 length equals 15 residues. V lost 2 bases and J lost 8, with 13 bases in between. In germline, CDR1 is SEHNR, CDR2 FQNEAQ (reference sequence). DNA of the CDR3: TGTGCCAGCAGCTTAAATAACAGGGTACATTCACCCCTCCACTTT. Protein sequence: CASSLNNRVHSPLHF.

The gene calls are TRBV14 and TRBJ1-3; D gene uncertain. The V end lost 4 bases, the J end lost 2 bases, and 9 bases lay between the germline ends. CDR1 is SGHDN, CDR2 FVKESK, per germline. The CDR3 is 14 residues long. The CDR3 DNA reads TGTGCCAGCAGCCCTGGAGCCGCTGGAAACACCATATATTTT. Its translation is CASSPGAAGNTIYF.

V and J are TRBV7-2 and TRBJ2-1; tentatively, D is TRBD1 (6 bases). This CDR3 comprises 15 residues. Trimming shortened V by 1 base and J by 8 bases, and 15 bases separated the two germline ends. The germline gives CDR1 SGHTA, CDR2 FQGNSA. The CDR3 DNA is TGTGCCAGCAGCTTAGGGAGAAGGGGGTTCGATGAGCAGTTCTTC. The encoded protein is CASSLGRRGFDEQFF.

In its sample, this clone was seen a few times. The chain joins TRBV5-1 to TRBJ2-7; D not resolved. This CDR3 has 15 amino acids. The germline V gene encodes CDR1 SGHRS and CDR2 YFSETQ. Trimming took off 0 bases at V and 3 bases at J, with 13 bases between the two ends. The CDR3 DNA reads TGCGCCAGCAGCTTGGATCCTAACAGCTACTACGAGCAGTACTTC. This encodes CASSLDPNSYYEQYF.

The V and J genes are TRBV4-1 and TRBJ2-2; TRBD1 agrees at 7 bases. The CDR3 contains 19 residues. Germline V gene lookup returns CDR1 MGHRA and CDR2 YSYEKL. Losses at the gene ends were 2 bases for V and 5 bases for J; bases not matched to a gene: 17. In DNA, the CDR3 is TGCGCCAGCAGCCAACAGGTGTTTAGAAGGGGGCGCGAGACCGGGGAGCTGTTTTTT. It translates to CASSQQVFRRGRETGELFF.

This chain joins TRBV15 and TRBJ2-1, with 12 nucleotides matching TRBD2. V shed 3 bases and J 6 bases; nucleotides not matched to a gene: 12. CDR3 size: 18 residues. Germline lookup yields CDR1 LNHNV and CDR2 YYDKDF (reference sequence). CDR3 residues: CATSSLQEGLAGSNEQFF. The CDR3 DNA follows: TGTGCCACCAGCAGTCTACAAGAAGGACTAGCGGGGAGCAATGAGCAGTTCTTC. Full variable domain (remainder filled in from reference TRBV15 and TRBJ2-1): DAMVIQNPRYQVTQFGKPVTLSCSQTLNHNVMYWYQQKSSQAPKLLFHYYDKDFNNEADTPDNFQSRRPNTSFCFLDIRSPGLGDTAMYLCATSSLQEGLAGSNEQFFGPGTRLTVL.

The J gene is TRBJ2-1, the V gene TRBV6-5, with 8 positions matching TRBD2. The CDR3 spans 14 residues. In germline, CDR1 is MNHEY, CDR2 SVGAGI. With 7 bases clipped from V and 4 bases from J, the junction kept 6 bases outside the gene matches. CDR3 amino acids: CASNPGLEYNEQFF. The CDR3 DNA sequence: TGTGCCAGCAACCCGGGACTAGAATACAATGAGCAGTTCTTC.

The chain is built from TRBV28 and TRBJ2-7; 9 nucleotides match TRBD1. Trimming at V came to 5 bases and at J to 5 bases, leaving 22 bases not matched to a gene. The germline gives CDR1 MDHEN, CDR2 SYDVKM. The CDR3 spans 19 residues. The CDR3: CASSLTPRAWDREKDEQYF. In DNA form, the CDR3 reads TGTGCCAGCAGTCTAACGCCCAGGGCCTGGGACAGGGAGAAGGACGAGCAGTACTTC.

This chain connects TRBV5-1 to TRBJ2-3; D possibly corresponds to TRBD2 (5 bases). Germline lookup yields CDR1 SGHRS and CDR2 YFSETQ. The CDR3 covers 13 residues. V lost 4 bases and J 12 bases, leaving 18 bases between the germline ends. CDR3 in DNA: TGCGCCAGCAGCCCTCAGGACTTCTCAGACCAGTATTTT. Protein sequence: CASSPQDFSDQYF.

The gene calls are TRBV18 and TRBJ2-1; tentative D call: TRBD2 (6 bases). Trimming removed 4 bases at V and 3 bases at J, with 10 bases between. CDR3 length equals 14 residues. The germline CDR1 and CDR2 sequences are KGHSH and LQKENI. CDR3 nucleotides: TGTGCCAGCTCACGGGACTCGAGCTACAATGAGCAGTTCTTC. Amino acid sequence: CASSRDSSYNEQFF.

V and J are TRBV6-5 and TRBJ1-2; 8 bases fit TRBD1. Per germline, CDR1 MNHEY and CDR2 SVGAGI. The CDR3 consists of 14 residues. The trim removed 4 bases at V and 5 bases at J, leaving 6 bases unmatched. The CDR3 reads CASSSTTGVYGYTF. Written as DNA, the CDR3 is TGTGCCAGCAGTTCCACGACAGGGGTGTATGGCTACACCTTC.

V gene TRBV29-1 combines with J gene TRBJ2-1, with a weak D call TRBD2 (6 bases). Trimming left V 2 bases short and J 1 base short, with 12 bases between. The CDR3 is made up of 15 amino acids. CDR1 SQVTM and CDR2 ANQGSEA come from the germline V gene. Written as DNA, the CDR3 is TGCAGCGTTGAATTTTCAGGGAGGTCCTACAATGAGCAGTTCTTC. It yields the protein CSVEFSGRSYNEQFF.

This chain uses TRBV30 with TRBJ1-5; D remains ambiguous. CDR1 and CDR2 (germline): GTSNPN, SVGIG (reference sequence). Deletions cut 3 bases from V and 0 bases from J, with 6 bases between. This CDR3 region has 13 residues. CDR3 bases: TGTGCCTGGAGCGTCAGTAGCAATCAGCCCCAGCATTTT. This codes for CAWSVSSNQPQHF.